A selection of T cell receptor beta chains follows, all from one sample in a study of T cells in Graves' hyperthyroidism and ophthalmopathy. TCRdb redid the calling of the multiplex PCR reads with MiXCR, one entry per CDR3 protein. The sample carries about 360,000 distinct CDR3 sequences, less than 15% recorded once. Sequenced: blood. These receptors were taken from a woman aged 18-30 years with Graves' hyperthyroidism. Both conserved end residues are part of each CDR3. A D gene is named only where the DNA matches it firmly.

D gene	V gene	J gene	CDR3 protein
-	TRBV13	TRBJ1-6	CASSLGTGTSSSYNSPLHF
-	TRBV3-1	TRBJ1-3	CASSRTRGASGNTIYF
TRBD2	TRBV28	TRBJ2-1	CASSPPMVAGGYNEQFF
TRBD2	TRBV6-1	TRBJ2-1	CASSKGVAGGTNEQFF
-	TRBV5-1	TRBJ2-1	CASSLDRYSSYNEQFF
TRBD1	TRBV7-8	TRBJ2-1	CASSFDRGQEQFF
TRBD1	TRBV3-1	TRBJ1-2	CASSQGTGVYGYTF
-	TRBV5-1	TRBJ1-1	CASSKQGSEAFF
-	TRBV9	TRBJ2-3	CASSVVSHTDTQYF
-	TRBV9	TRBJ2-7	CASSPRQDLLDEQYF
-	TRBV20-1	TRBJ1-5	CSAPRGASNQPQHF
-	TRBV11-2	TRBJ1-1	CASSNTEAFF
TRBD2	TRBV19	TRBJ2-5	CASTASGSETQYF
TRBD1	TRBV11-2	TRBJ1-1	CASSRQGGRGGSEAFF
TRBD1	TRBV10-1	TRBJ1-1	CASSESRTGDTEAFF
-	TRBV7-6	TRBJ2-5	CASSLLANGETQYF
-	TRBV6-1	TRBJ1-2	CASSLGGYTF
-	TRBV29-1	TRBJ2-6	CSVESFTGVGANVLTF
TRBD2	TRBV9	TRBJ2-1	CASSVGTSGNFEQFF
TRBD1	TRBV5-8	TRBJ2-7	CASQGNRGHYEQYF
TRBD2	TRBV5-1	TRBJ2-1	CASSPATLAGGGNEQFF
TRBD1	TRBV12-3/TRBV12-4	TRBJ1-3	CASSFGTGVDGNTIYF
-	TRBV4-3	TRBJ2-5	CASSQDDKTQYF
-	TRBV5-6	TRBJ2-1	CASSRLVGPYNEQFF
TRBD1	TRBV10-3	TRBJ1-4	CAISSGGSEKLFF
-	TRBV7-3	TRBJ2-3	CASSDSGTDTQYF
-	TRBV20-1	TRBJ2-7	CSARDLPLHTEQYF
TRBD1	TRBV3-1	TRBJ1-4	CASSQDLGTGGLFF
TRBD2	TRBV7-6	TRBJ2-3	CASSRTSGGTDTQYF
-	TRBV19	TRBJ1-6	CASSIQPGSSPLHF